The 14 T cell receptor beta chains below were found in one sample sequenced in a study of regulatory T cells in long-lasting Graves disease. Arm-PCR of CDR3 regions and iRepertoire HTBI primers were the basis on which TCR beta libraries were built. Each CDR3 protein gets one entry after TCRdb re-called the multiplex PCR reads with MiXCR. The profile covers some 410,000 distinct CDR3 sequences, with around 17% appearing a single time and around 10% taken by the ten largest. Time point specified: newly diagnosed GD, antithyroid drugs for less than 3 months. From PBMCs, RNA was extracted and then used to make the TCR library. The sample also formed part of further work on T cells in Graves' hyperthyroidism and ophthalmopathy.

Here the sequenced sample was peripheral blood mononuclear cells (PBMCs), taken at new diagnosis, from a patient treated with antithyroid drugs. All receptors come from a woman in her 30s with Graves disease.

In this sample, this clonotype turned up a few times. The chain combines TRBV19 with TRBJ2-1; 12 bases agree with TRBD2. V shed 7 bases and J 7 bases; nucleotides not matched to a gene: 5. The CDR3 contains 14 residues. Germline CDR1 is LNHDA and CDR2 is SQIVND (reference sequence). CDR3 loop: CASKLAGGRNEQFF. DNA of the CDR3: TGTGCCAGTAAACTAGCGGGAGGAAGGAATGAGCAGTTCTTC. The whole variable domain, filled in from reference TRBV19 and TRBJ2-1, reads DGGITQSPKYLFRKEGQNVTLSCEQNLNHDAMYWYRQDPGQGLRLIYYSQIVNDFQKGDIAEGYSVSREKKESFPLTVTSAQKNPTAFYLCASKLAGGRNEQFFGPGTRLTVL.

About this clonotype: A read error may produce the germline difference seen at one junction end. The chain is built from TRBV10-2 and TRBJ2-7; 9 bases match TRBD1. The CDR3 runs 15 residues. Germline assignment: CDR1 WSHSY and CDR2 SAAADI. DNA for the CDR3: TGCGCCAGCAGAACACGGGACAGGGTACCTGGCGAGCAGCACTTC. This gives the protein CASRTRDRVPGEQHF.

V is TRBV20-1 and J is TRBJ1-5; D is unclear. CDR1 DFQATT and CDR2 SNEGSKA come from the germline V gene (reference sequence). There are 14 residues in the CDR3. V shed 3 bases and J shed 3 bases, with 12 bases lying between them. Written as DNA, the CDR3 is TGCAGTGCTAGGATAGGGAATACCAATCAGCCCCAGCATTTT. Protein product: CSARIGNTNQPQHF.

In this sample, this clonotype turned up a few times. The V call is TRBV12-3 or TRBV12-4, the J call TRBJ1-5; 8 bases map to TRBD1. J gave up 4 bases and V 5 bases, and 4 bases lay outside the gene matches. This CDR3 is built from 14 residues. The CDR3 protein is CASSANRGNQPQHF. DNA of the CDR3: TGTGCCAGCAGTGCAAACAGGGGGAATCAGCCCCAGCATTTT.

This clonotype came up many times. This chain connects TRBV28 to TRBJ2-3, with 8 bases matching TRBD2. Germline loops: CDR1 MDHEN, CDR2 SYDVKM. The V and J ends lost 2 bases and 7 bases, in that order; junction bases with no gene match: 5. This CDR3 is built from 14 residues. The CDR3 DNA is TGTGCCAGCAGTTTAAGTACTAGCGGCAATACGCAGTATTTT. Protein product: CASSLSTSGNTQYF.

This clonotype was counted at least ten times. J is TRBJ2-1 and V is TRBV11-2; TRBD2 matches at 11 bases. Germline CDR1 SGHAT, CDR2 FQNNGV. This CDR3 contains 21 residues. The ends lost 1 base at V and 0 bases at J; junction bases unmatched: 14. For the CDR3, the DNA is TGTGCCAGCAGCTTAGTGGGACTAGCGGTTGCGAAGGGGGGCTCCTACAATGAGCAGTTCTTC. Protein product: CASSLVGLAVAKGGSYNEQFF.

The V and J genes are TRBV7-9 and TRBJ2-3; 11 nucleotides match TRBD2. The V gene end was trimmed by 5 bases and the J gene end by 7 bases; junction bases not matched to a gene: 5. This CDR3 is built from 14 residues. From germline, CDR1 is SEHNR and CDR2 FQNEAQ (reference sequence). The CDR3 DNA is TGTGCCAGCAGCCCCGGGACTAGCGGATATACGCAGTATTTT. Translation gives CASSPGTSGYTQYF.

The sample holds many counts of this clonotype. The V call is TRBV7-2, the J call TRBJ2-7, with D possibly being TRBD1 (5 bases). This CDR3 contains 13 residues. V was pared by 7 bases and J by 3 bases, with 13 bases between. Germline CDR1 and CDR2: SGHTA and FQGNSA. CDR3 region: CASTQGVRYEQYF. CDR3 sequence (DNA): TGTGCCAGCACCCAAGGGGTTCGCTACGAGCAGTACTTC.

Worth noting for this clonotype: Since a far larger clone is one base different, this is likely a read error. CDR3 nucleotides: TGTGCCAGCAGCTTAGTGGGGACAGGGATCGACCAGTACTTC. Protein sequence: CASSLVGTGIDQYF. The chain recombines TRBV11-2 with TRBJ2-3, with 9 nucleotides matching TRBD1. The J call is doubtful: the DNA matches TRBJ2-5 better. Germline values: CDR1 SGHAT, CDR2 FQNNGV. CDR3 length: 14 residues.

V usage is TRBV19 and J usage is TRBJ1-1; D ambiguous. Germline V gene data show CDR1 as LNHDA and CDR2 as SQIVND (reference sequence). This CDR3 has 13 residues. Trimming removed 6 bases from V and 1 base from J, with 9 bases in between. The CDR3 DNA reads TGTGCCAGTAGGGGCTCGGGGAACACTGAAGCTTTCTTT. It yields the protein CASRGSGNTEAFF.

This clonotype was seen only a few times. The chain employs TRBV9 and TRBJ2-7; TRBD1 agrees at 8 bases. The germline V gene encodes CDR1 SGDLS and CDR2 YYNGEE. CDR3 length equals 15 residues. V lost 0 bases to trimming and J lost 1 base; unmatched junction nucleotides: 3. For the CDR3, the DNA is TGTGCCAGCAGCGTAGGCAGGGGGCCTTCCTACGAGCAGTACTTC. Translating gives CASSVGRGPSYEQYF.

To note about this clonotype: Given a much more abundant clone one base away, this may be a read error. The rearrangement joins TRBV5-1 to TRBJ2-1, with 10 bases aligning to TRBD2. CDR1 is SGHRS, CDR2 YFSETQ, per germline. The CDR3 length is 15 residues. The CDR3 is CASSARTSGDNDQFF. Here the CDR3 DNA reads TGTGCCAGCAGCGCGCGGACTAGCGGAGACAATGATCAGTTCTTC.

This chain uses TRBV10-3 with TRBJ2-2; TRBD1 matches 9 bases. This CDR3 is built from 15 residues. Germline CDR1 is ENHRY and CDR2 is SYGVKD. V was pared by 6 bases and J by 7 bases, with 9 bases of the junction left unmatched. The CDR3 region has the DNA TGTGCCATCAGCGGGGACAGGGATCTCGGCGGGGAGCTGTTTTTT. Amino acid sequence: CAISGDRDLGGELFF.

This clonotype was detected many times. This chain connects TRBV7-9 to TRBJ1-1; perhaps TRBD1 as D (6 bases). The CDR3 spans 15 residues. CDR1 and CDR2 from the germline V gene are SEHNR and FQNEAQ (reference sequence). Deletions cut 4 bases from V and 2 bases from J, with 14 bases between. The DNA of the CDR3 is TGTGCCAGCAGCTCCGCGACAGGATTAAACACTGAAGCTTTCTTT. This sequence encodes CASSSATGLNTEAFF.